These 9 T cell receptor beta chains were all obtained from the same sample, sequenced in a study of CD8 T cells in ankylosing spondylitis. TCRdb reprocessed the 5' RACE reads with MiXCR, giving one entry per CDR3 protein. The sample records some 85,000 distinct CDR3 sequences, about 9% being singletons. Study results and limitations: It appeared that ankylosing spondylitis blood was characterized by a TCR beta motif of seven or eight highly homologous variants.

These receptors have no known antigen. The sample taken for sequencing was blood, either unsorted or a sorted T cell fraction (not recorded which). The origin of the receptors is a male donor with ankylosing spondylitis.

The chain carries TRBV5-6 and TRBJ2-4; D might be TRBD2 (6 bases). The CDR3 has 16 amino acids. Germline V gives CDR1 SGHDT, CDR2 YYEEEE. V shed 4 bases and J shed 4 bases, with 18 bases lying between them. CDR3 amino acids: CASSPEGLAGKNIQYF. DNA for the CDR3: TGTGCCAGCAGCCCTGAGGGGCTCGCGGGAAAAAACATTCAGTACTTC.

In its sample, this clonotype was seen many times. This chain connects TRBV29-1 to TRBJ2-2, with a weak D call TRBD2 (6 bases). CDR3 length: 14 residues. Per the germline V gene, CDR1 is SQVTM and CDR2 is ANQGSEA. V lost 0 bases and J 6 bases, leaving 11 bases between the germline ends. The CDR3 loop is CSVEEGWRAGELFF. In DNA form, the CDR3 reads TGCAGCGTTGAAGAGGGGTGGAGGGCCGGGGAGCTGTTTTTT.

This clonotype was counted a few times. This rearrangement joins TRBV6-1 to TRBJ2-7; D remains ambiguous. Germline values: CDR1 MNHNS, CDR2 SASEGT. The CDR3 extends over 12 amino acids. Trimming took off 3 bases at V and 4 bases at J, with 7 bases between the two ends. CDR3 amino acids: CASSEGDYEQYF. CDR3 sequence (DNA): TGTGCCAGCAGTGAGGGCGATTACGAGCAGTACTTC.

This clonotype was detected a few times. This chain connects TRBV15 to TRBJ2-1, with 10 bases that match TRBD1. From germline, CDR1 is LNHNV and CDR2 YYDKDF (reference sequence). The CDR3 loop spans 18 amino acids. With V trimmed by 5 bases and J by 0 bases, 10 bases remained unmatched. CDR3 region: CATSRVGQGSSSYNEQFF. CDR3 DNA sequence: TGTGCCACCAGCCGAGTGGGACAGGGGTCGAGCTCCTACAATGAGCAGTTCTTC.

A few counts support this clonotype. The chain has TRBV7-9 and TRBJ2-2; D remains ambiguous. CDR3 length: 14 residues. The V end lost 0 bases, the J end lost 7 bases, and 9 bases lay between the germline ends. Per the germline V gene, CDR1 is SEHNR and CDR2 is FQNEAQ (reference sequence). This CDR3 is CASSLAVGFGELFF. The DNA of the CDR3 is TGTGCCAGCAGCTTAGCGGTTGGGTTCGGGGAGCTGTTTTTT.

This clonotype was detected a few times. One end of the junction varies from germline; a read error may be responsible. The V call is TRBV5-6, the J call TRBJ2-3; TRBD1 matches at 8 bases. The V gene's germline CDR1 is SGHDT and CDR2 YYEEEE. The CDR3 is 14 residues long. The CDR3 coding sequence is TGTGCCAGCAGTTTGGACAGGGGCACAGATACGCAGTATTTT. Translation gives CASSLDRGTDTQYF.

There are a few counts of this clonotype. The chain recombines TRBV10-3 with TRBJ1-1; TRBD1 matches 10 bases. Germline CDR1 ENHRY, CDR2 SYGVKD. CDR3 size: 14 residues. V shed 8 bases and J 4 bases; nucleotides not matched to a gene: 7. Written as DNA, the CDR3 is TGTGCCATCGGAGGGACAGGGGATACCACTGAAGCTTTCTTT. It codes for CAIGGTGDTTEAFF.

The rearrangement joins TRBV7-6 to TRBJ1-2, with a possible D match to TRBD1 (5 bases). The CDR3 covers 14 residues. Germline-derived CDR1 and CDR2 are SGHVS and FNYEAQ. With 5 bases removed from V and 8 bases from J, the gap between germline ends came to 18 bases. The CDR3 DNA sequence: TGTGCCAGCAGCACCGCCTTGGGGACGGGAGGCTACACCTTC. Translated, it gives CASSTALGTGGYTF.

This clonotype has ten or more counts. The V call is TRBV15, the J call TRBJ1-1; 7 nucleotides align to TRBD1. V lost 8 bases and J lost 1; bases outside the gene matches: 7. This CDR3 has 14 amino acids. Germline values: CDR1 LNHNV, CDR2 YYDKDF (reference sequence). CDR3: CATRRGPENTEAFF. CDR3 bases: TGTGCCACCCGGAGGGGGCCGGAGAACACTGAAGCTTTCTTT.